This is a list of T cell receptor beta chains from one sample in a study of shared clonotypes between healthy human individuals. Assay used: immunoSEQ multiplex PCR; TCRdb lists only in-frame clones, some missing. The table lists some 1,100,000 clones, roughly 74% of them singletons, with more than 0.5% in the top ten. Sample: memory CD4+ T cells from PBMCs. Every receptor here comes from a young man in good health. Some clones in this sample may be carry-over from other donors' samples. CDR3s include the opening cysteine and the closing phenylalanine or tryptophan. A D gene is named only where the DNA matches it firmly. The size entry is marked missing in some rows and otherwise reads once, few, many or a size class.

J	V	size	D	CDR3	DNA
TRBJ1-3	TRBV4-2	NA	NA	CASSPGTRVNTIYF	TGTGCCAGCAGCCCCGGGACAAGGGTGAACACCATATATTTT
TRBJ1-1	TRBV29-1	few	NA	CSVVVTAWNTEAFF	TGCAGCGTTGTGGTTACAGCCTGGAACACTGAAGCTTTCTTT
TRBJ2-2	TRBV28	NA	TRBD2	CASSHSGRPNTGELFF	TGTGCCAGCAGTCATAGCGGGAGGCCGAACACCGGGGAGCTGTTTTTT
TRBJ2-3	TRBV9	NA	TRBD2	CASSALWSGSQRDTQYF	TGTGCCAGCAGCGCCCTGTGGAGCGGGAGTCAGAGGGATACGCAGTATTTT
TRBJ2-4	TRBV27	NA	TRBD1	CASSSSSGGHIQYF	TGTGCCAGCAGTTCCTCGTCAGGGGGACACATTCAGTACTTC
TRBJ2-5	TRBV27	NA	NA	CASSFDGRQETQYF	TGTGCCAGCAGTTTCGATGGCAGACAAGAGACCCAGTACTTC
TRBJ2-1	TRBV5-1	NA	TRBD2	CASSLAPGSGDEQFF	TGCGCCAGCAGCTTGGCCCCGGGGAGCGGGGATGAGCAGTTCTTC
TRBJ2-2	TRBV27	NA	NA	CASSLFGGPNTGELFF	TGTGCCAGCAGTTTGTTCGGGGGGCCTAACACCGGGGAGCTGTTTTTT
TRBJ2-3	TRBV30	NA	NA	CAWAVWKRGGDTQYF	TGTGCCTGGGCAGTATGGAAGCGAGGGGGAGATACGCAGTATTTT
TRBJ2-7	TRBV9	NA	NA	CASSAGTGLYEQYF	TGTGCCAGCAGCGCCGGGACTGGACTTTACGAGCAGTACTTC
TRBJ2-1	TRBV28	few	NA	CASSPPAGSSYNEQFF	TGTGCCAGCAGTCCCCCCGCCGGGTCCTCCTACAATGAGCAGTTCTTC
TRBJ2-1	TRBV2	NA	TRBD2	CASGLIGLAGGGQFF	TGTGCCAGCGGCCTGATCGGACTAGCGGGAGGAGGGCAGTTCTTC